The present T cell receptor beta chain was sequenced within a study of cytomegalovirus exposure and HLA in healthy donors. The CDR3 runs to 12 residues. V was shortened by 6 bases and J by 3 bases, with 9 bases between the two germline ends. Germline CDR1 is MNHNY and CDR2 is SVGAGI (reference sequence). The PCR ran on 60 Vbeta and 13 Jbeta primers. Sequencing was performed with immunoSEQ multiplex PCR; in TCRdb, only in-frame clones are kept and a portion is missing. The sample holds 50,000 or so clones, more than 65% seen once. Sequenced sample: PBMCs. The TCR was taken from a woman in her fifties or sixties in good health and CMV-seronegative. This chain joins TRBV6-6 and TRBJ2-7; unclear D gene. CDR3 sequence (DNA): TGTGCCAGCAGCTCCCCTAGCTACGAGCAGTACTTC. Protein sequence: CASSSPSYEQYF.